A single T cell receptor beta chain is shown here with its context. The sample originates from a study of technical replicates of blood from several donors. Profiled with immunoSEQ multiplex PCR; TCRdb holds only in-frame clones, not every one. The table has around 75,000 clones, 75% to 95% seen once. The source is a human donor in good health. The sequenced material came from T cells isolated from PBMCs.

In nucleotides, the CDR3 is TGCGCCAGCAGCGCACCCCGACAGGGAAATCTTTGGGAGCAGTACTTC. It yields the protein CASSAPRQGNLWEQYF. The V gene is TRBV5-1, the J gene TRBJ2-7; TRBD1 matches 7 bases. This CDR3 spans 16 amino acids. Germline-derived CDR1 and CDR2 are SGHRS and YFSETQ. The V gene end was trimmed by 4 bases and the J gene end by 7 bases; junction bases not matched to a gene: 17. Full variable domain (missing parts from reference TRBV5-1 and TRBJ2-7): KAGVTQTPRYLIKTRGQQVTLSCSPISGHRSVSWYQQTPGQGLQFLFEYFSETQRNKGNFPGRFSGRQFSNSRSEMNVSTLELGDSALYLCASSAPRQGNLWEQYFGPGTRLTVT.